This T cell receptor beta chain was captured in a study of blood T cell repertoires in COVID-19. TCRdb keeps only in-frame clones here, not all; method: immunoSEQ multiplex PCR. The data show about 240,000 clones, 75% to 90% seen once. Germline V gene sequence: CDR1 LNHDA, CDR2 SQIVND (reference sequence). The junction had 5 bases not matched to a gene; V was cut back by 2 bases and J by 2 bases. The CDR3 length is 15 residues. Sequencing was done on a sample of peripheral blood. This receptor was identified in a woman between 25 and 40 years old who had recovered from COVID-19. The rearrangement joins TRBV19 to TRBJ2-7; 8 bases fit TRBD1. This CDR3 is CASSIKAGGPYEQYF. CDR3 in DNA: TGTGCCAGTAGTATAAAGGCAGGGGGCCCCTACGAGCAGTACTTC.